A selection of T cell receptor beta chains follows, all from one sample in a study of tumor and adjacent non-tumor tissue in lung cancer. Each CDR3 protein gets one entry after TCRdb re-called the multiplex PCR reads with MiXCR. The table records 68,000 or so distinct CDR3 sequences, 60% of them present only once. The sequencing sample was made of lung tumor tissue. All receptors derive from a man aged 50-59 years with non-small cell lung cancer. Each CDR3 is given with its conserved first and last residue. D genes are given only for firm matches. Some rows mark clone size as missing; the rest say once, few, many or name a class of expanded clone.

v_gene	j_gene	d_gene	abundance	CDR3nt	CDR3aa
TRBV12-5	TRBJ2-5	-	many	TGTGCTAGTGGTCGTCATGGGGAGACCCAGTACTTC	CASGRHGETQYF
TRBV20-1	TRBJ2-6	TRBD2	few	TGCAGTGCTCCCCAGCTAGCGGGGTCCCTCTCTGGGGCCAACGTCCTGACTTTC	CSAPQLAGSLSGANVLTF
TRBV28	TRBJ2-3	TRBD2	many	TGTGCCAGCAGCCCCATTAGCGGGGGGCCCACAGATACGCAGTATTTT	CASSPISGGPTDTQYF
TRBV11-2	TRBJ1-1	-	once	TGTGTTAGCAGCCTCTGGACTGGCAGTGGTACTGAAGCTTTCTTT	CVSSLWTGSGTEAFF
TRBV5-1	TRBJ1-1	-	many	TGCGCCAGCAGCTTGGCTAGCCCCAACACTGAAGCTTTCTTT	CASSLASPNTEAFF
TRBV6-5	TRBJ2-4	TRBD1	many	TGTGCCAGCAGACGACAGGGGGCTACCAAAAACATTCAGTACTTC	CASRRQGATKNIQYF
TRBV11-3	TRBJ2-1	TRBD2	-	TGTGCCAGTAGGGCCAGCGGGACTAGCGGGAGAGATAAGCAGTTCTTC	CASRASGTSGRDKQFF
TRBV4-1	TRBJ2-2	-	-	TGCGCCAGCAGCCATCTACGAGGTGGGAGGAACACCGGGGAGCTGTTTTTT	CASSHLRGGRNTGELFF
TRBV9	TRBJ1-2	TRBD1	-	TGTGCCAGCACCGGGACAGACTATGGCTACACCTTC	CASTGTDYGYTF
TRBV29-1	TRBJ2-7	TRBD2	-	TGCAGCGTGAGGACTAGCGGGAGCCTCTACGAGCAGTATTTC	CSVRTSGSLYEQYF
TRBV6-5	TRBJ1-6	-	-	TGTGCCGGCAAGCGCATGGTGGAGTATTCACCCCTCCACTTT	CAGKRMVEYSPLHF
TRBV4-1	TRBJ2-7	TRBD2	many	TGCGCCAGCAGCCAGACTAGCGGGGGCTACGAGCAGTACTTC	CASSQTSGGYEQYF
TRBV7-9	TRBJ2-7	-	-	TGTGCCAGTAGCTTAGCCGGGGGTAACAACGAGCAGTACTTC	CASSLAGGNNEQYF
TRBV11-2	TRBJ2-2	-	-	TGTACCAGCAGCCCCCCGGGACTCCATCTTGGGGCCGGGGAGCTGTTTTTT	CTSSPPGLHLGAGELFF
TRBV11-2	TRBJ2-1	-	-	TGTGCCAGCAGCTTAGAAAGGCGTTACTACAATGAGCAGTTCTTC	CASSLERRYYNEQFF
TRBV5-5	TRBJ2-2	-	many	TGTGCCAGCAGTTTTCTTAGCGACACCGGGGAGCTGTTTTTT	CASSFLSDTGELFF
TRBV6-1	TRBJ1-5	TRBD1	-	TGTGCCAGCAGTGAAGCCTGGACAGGGATTGTTCAGCCCCAGCATTTT	CASSEAWTGIVQPQHF
TRBV6-1	TRBJ1-2	TRBD1	-	TGTGCCAGCAGCGCCTTCGGACAGGTGAACTATGGCTACACCTTC	CASSAFGQVNYGYTF
TRBV10-3	TRBJ2-7	-	-	TGTGCCATCACCCAGGGGTTGCAGGGTATCTACGAGCAGTACTTC	CAITQGLQGIYEQYF
TRBV11-2	TRBJ2-2	-	-	TGTGCCAGCACCCCCCTACATGGTGCCGGGAAGCTGTTTTTT	CASTPLHGAGKLFF
TRBV10-2	TRBJ1-1	-	-	TGCGCCAGCAGTGAGTCCCCGGGCACTGAAGCTTTCTTC	CASSESPGTEAFF
TRBV28	TRBJ2-3	TRBD2	many	TGTGCCAGCAGTACACCCCTCGGACTAGCGGGGGGGCCCGGTGCCCCAGATACGCAGTATTTT	CASSTPLGLAGGPGAPDTQYF
TRBV2	TRBJ1-2	-	-	TGTGCCAGCAGTCGAGGGTCTTTGGGCTACACCTTC	CASSRGSLGYTF
TRBV10-3	TRBJ2-2	TRBD1	-	TGTGCCATCAGCCGAGACAGGGGCACCGAGGAGCTGCTTTTT	CAISRDRGTEELLF
TRBV6-1	TRBJ2-1	TRBD1	-	TGTGCCAGCAGTGAGGGGACAGACGTTGAGCAGTTCTTC	CASSEGTDVEQFF
TRBV28	TRBJ2-3	TRBD1	-	TGTGCCCATTCGACAGGGACAGATACGCAGTATTTT	CAHSTGTDTQYF
TRBV5-5	TRBJ2-1	TRBD2	many	TGTGCCAGCAGCTTGGAGTGGGGGGGTTATGAGCAGTTCTTC	CASSLEWGGYEQFF
TRBV6-1	TRBJ1-6	TRBD1	many	TGTGCCAGCAGACCGGGACAGCTTAATTCACCCCTCCACTTT	CASRPGQLNSPLHF
TRBV6-1	TRBJ1-2	TRBD1	-	TGTGCCAGCAGTGAAGGGTTTCGGGACAGGCCCTTCTATGGCTACACCTTC	CASSEGFRDRPFYGYTF
TRBV11-3	TRBJ2-1	-	once	TGTGCCTGCAGCTTGGATAATGAGGGATACAATGAGCTGTTCTTC	CACSLDNEGYNELFF
TRBV5-1	TRBJ2-7	-	many	TGCGCCAGCAGCCGGGCGGGGGCAGGCGGTAACGAGCAGTACTTC	CASSRAGAGGNEQYF
TRBV12-3/TRBV12-4	TRBJ1-5	-	-	TGTGCCAGCAGTTTCTACGTGAGCAATGAGCCCCAGCATTTT	CASSFYVSNEPQHF
TRBV11-2	TRBJ2-7	-	many	TGTGCCAGCAGCTTACTGAGGACGAGCTCCTACGAGCAGTACTTC	CASSLLRTSSYEQYF
TRBV7-9	TRBJ1-1	TRBD1	-	TGTGCCAGTAGCTTATCGGGCGCCGGGACAGCGAACACTGGAGCTTTCTTT	CASSLSGAGTANTGAFF
TRBV5-1	TRBJ1-1	TRBD1	-	TGCGCCAGCAGCTCCAGGATAGGGGGCATTGAAGCTTTCTTT	CASSSRIGGIEAFF
TRBV6-5	TRBJ2-4	TRBD1	-	TGTGCCAGCATGACAGGGGGCAAAAACATTCAGTACTTC	CASMTGGKNIQYF
TRBV11-1	TRBJ2-7	TRBD2	medium-sized	TGTGCCAGCAGATCCAACCTAGCGGGAGACACCGAGCAGTACTTC	CASRSNLAGDTEQYF
TRBV11-3	TRBJ2-3	TRBD2	-	TGTGCCAGCAGCTTAAGGGCTAGCGGGAGAGACGATAAGCAGTATTTT	CASSLRASGRDDKQYF
TRBV6-5	TRBJ1-1	TRBD1	-	TGTGCCAGTAGTTACCTAGGGACAGCTAGTGGAGCTTTCTTT	CASSYLGTASGAFF
TRBV4-1	TRBJ2-3	-	-	TGCACCAGCAGCCAAGATCGGCTAGCGACACCGACAGACACGCAGTATTTT	CTSSQDRLATPTDTQYF
TRBV2	TRBJ2-2	-	-	TGTGCCAACAGTGAATGGGGCGCGGCCGGGGAGCTGTTTTTT	CANSEWGAAGELFF
TRBV12-3/TRBV12-4	TRBJ1-1	-	-	TGTGCCAGCAGTCAATCTCACGAGCAGGGGACGTCGTTTGCTTTCTTT	CASSQSHEQGTSFAFF
TRBV5-6	TRBJ2-1	-	-	TGTGCCAGTAGCAGTGGAGTAGCTTATGAGCAGTTCTTC	CASSSGVAYEQFF
TRBV7-8	TRBJ1-6	-	many	TGTGCCAGCAGCCAAGACGGCCGGGTCTATAATTCACCCCTCCACTTT	CASSQDGRVYNSPLHF
TRBV10-1	TRBJ2-2	-	-	TGCGTCAGCGGTGGAATCACCGGGGAGCTGTCTTTT	CVSGGITGELSF
TRBV28	TRBJ2-5	TRBD2	-	TGTGCCAGCAGTTTCGTGGGAGGGCAGCAAGAGACCCAGTACTTC	CASSFVGGQQETQYF